Only a few counts were recorded for the clone carrying this TCR beta chain. The germline V gene has CDR1 SGHNT and CDR2 YYREEE (reference sequence). The V segment lost 2 bases and the J segment 1 base; nucleotides outside the gene matches: 4. The CDR3 consists of 15 residues. The data belong to a study of T-cell reconstitution after alpha-beta-depleted transplantation in children. The library targeted TCRbeta and was prepared with unique molecular identifiers. TCRdb called the PCR reads again in MiXCR, with one record for every CDR3 protein. The data contain approximately 390,000 distinct CDR3 sequences, around 9.9% of them singletons.

The chain recombines TRBV5-4 with TRBJ2-5; 8 bases fit TRBD2. The specimen was PBMCs from the stem cell graft donor, collected from the stem cell graft. The source is a human donor who donated a stem cell graft to a child with acute myeloid leukemia. CDR3: CASSFNSGGQETQYF. As DNA, the CDR3 is TGTGCCAGCAGCTTTAACAGCGGGGGCCAAGAGACCCAGTACTTC. Drawing the rest from reference TRBV5-4 and TRBJ2-5, the complete variable domain is ETGVTQSPTHLIKTRGQQVTLRCSSQSGHNTVSWYQQALGQGPQFIFQYYREEENGRGNFPPRFSGLQFPNYSSELNVNALELDDSALYLCASSFNSGGQETQYFGPGTRLLVL.